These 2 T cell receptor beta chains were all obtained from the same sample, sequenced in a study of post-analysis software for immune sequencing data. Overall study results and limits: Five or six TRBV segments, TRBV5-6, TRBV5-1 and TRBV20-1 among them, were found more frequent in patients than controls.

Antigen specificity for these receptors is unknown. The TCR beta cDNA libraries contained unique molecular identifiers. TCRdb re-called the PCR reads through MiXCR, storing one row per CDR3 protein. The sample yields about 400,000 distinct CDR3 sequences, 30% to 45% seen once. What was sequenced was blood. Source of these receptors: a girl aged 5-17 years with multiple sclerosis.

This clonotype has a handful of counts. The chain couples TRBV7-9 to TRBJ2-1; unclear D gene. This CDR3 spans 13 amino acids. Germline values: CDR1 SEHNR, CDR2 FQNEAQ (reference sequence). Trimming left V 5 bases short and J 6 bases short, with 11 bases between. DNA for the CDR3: TGTGCCAGCAGCCGGGCCACTACCAATGAGCAGTTCTTC. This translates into CASSRATTNEQFF.

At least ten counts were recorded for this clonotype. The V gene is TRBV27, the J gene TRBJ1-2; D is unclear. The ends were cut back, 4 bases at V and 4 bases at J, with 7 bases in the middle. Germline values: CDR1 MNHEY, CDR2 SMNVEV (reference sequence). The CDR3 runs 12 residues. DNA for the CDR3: TGTGCCAGCAGTTCGCAAGGCTATGGCTACACCTTC. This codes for CASSSQGYGYTF.